Listed here are 28 T cell receptor beta chains from one sample, sequenced in a study of cytomegalovirus exposure and HLA in healthy donors. The PCR employed 60 Vbeta primers together with 13 Jbeta primers. The protocol was immunoSEQ multiplex PCR, while the TCRdb copy is restricted to in-frame clones and leaves out a portion. The table has about 160,000 clones, approximately 79% seen once. The sample comprised PBMCs. These receptors originate from a man in his forties in good health and CMV-seronegative.

J is TRBJ1-4 and V is TRBV2, with 9 bases matching TRBD1. V was clipped by 1 base and J by 8 bases; unmatched bases: 8. CDR3 length equals 16 residues. Germline V gene lookup returns CDR1 SNHLY and CDR2 FYNNEI. Here the CDR3 DNA reads TGTGCCAGCAGTGAAGGGACAGGGGAGGTTCGGGAAAAACTGTTTTTT. Translation gives CASSEGTGEVREKLFF.

This clone was seen just once. This rearrangement joins TRBV6-1 to TRBJ2-5; 7 bases fit TRBD2. Germline V lookup: CDR1 MNHNS, CDR2 SASEGT. The CDR3 contains 15 residues. The J segment lost 5 bases and the V segment lost 6 bases, leaving 12 bases of the junction unmatched. CDR3 nucleotide sequence: TGTGCCAGCAGGGGGGAGGGCCGCGTAGGTGAGACCCAGTACTTC. It specifies CASRGEGRVGETQYF.

The V gene is TRBV7-9, the J gene TRBJ2-5; D is uncertain. CDR1 is SEHNR and CDR2 is FQNEAQ in the germline V gene (reference sequence). Trimming removed 5 bases from V and 7 bases from J, with 17 bases in between. This CDR3 has 14 residues. CDR3 loop: CASSRDQQRGTQYF. As DNA, the CDR3 is TGTGCCAGCAGCCGAGACCAGCAAAGAGGGACCCAGTACTTC.

The V gene is TRBV7-9, the J gene TRBJ2-5; D may be TRBD2 (6 bases). Between the trimmed V and J ends, which lost 2 bases and 3 bases, there was a span of 16 bases. The length of the CDR3 is 16 residues. In germline, CDR1 is SEHNR, CDR2 FQNEAQ (reference sequence). The CDR3 here is CASSLHWGVAEETQYF. The CDR3 coding sequence is TGTGCCAGCAGCTTACACTGGGGGGTAGCGGAAGAGACCCAGTACTTC.

This chain connects TRBV13 to TRBJ2-3, with 8 bases that match TRBD2. The CDR3 covers 16 residues. Unmatched junction bases numbered 7, after V lost 5 bases and J lost 0 bases. Germline values: CDR1 PRHDT, CDR2 FYEKMQ (reference sequence). Written as DNA, the CDR3 is TGTGCCAGCAGCCCCTCGGGGGGGGCAAGCACAGATACGCAGTATTTT. Protein: CASSPSGGASTDTQYF.

The V call is TRBV30, the J call TRBJ2-7, with D possibly matching TRBD1 (5 bases). The V end lost 2 bases, the J end lost 6 bases, and 14 bases lay between the germline ends. Germline V gene lookup returns CDR1 GTSNPN and CDR2 SVGIG (reference sequence). The CDR3 runs to 13 residues. CDR3 amino acids: CAWSPQGQGEQYF. CDR3 nucleotides: TGTGCCTGGAGTCCTCAGGGCCAAGGCGAGCAGTACTTC.

The chain recombines TRBV6-5 with TRBJ2-7; 7 nucleotides align to TRBD1. This CDR3 region has 15 residues. CDR1 and CDR2 from the germline V gene are MNHEY and SVGAGI. V was clipped by 7 bases and J by 2 bases; unmatched bases: 11. In nucleotides, the CDR3 is TGTGCCAGCATTCGCGATGGACAGGCTCCCTACGAGCAGTACTTC. It codes for CASIRDGQAPYEQYF.

Concerning this clone: Other nucleotide sequences from this sample produce the same CDR3. CDR3 sequence (DNA): TGCGCCAGCAGCTTGGGTCGACAGGGGAACCACGAGCAGTACTTC. This sequence encodes CASSLGRQGNHEQYF. The chain combines TRBV5-1 with TRBJ2-7, with TRBD1 matching 8 bases. J lost 5 bases, V lost 0 bases, and 7 bases had no gene match. The CDR3 runs 15 residues. Per germline, CDR1 SGHRS and CDR2 YFSETQ. Using reference TRBV5-1 and TRBJ2-7 for the parts outside the CDR3, the full variable domain is KAGVTQTPRYLIKTRGQQVTLSCSPISGHRSVSWYQQTPGQGLQFLFEYFSETQRNKGNFPGRFSGRQFSNSRSEMNVSTLELGDSALYLCASSLGRQGNHEQYFGPGTRLTVT.

This CDR3 reads CASSLGTSGAQETQYF. Here the CDR3 DNA reads TGTGCCAGCAGCTTAGGGACTAGCGGGGCGCAAGAGACCCAGTACTTC. This chain connects TRBV5-4 to TRBJ2-5; 13 bases fit TRBD2. Germline loops: CDR1 SGHNT, CDR2 YYREEE (reference sequence). The CDR3 runs to 16 residues. Germline trimming cut 2 bases from V and 2 bases from J; bases unmatched to any gene: 3.

The chain recombines TRBV9 with TRBJ2-7, with 13 bases lining up with TRBD2. The CDR3 consists of 15 residues. V lost 4 bases, J lost 2 bases, and 3 bases stayed unmatched. Looked up from germline, CDR1 is SGDLS and CDR2 is YYNGEE. The CDR3 nucleotides read TGTGCCAGCAGCCAAACTAGCGGGGGGGCCTACGAGCAGTACTTC. Encoded protein: CASSQTSGGAYEQYF.

This clone came up once. This rearrangement joins TRBV18 to TRBJ2-7; 7 bases agree with TRBD1. The germline gives CDR1 KGHSH, CDR2 LQKENI. Trimming removed 1 base from V and 2 bases from J; junction bases left unmatched: 8. CDR3 length: 16 residues. The CDR3 coding sequence is TGTGCCAGCTCACCACTGGACAGGCCTTCTACCTACGAGCAGTACTTC. As protein: CASSPLDRPSTYEQYF.

J is TRBJ2-7 and V is TRBV6-1; 9 nucleotides line up with TRBD2. After removal of 5 bases from V and 4 bases from J, the junction contained 3 bases not matched to a gene. The germline CDR1 and CDR2 sequences are MNHNS and SASEGT. This CDR3 contains 13 residues. The CDR3 region has the DNA TGTGCCAGCAGTTGGCTAGCGGGGTACGAGCAGTACTTC. It encodes CASSWLAGYEQYF.

The chain uses TRBV28 and TRBJ1-5, with D possibly matching TRBD1 (5 bases). This CDR3 has 15 amino acids. The germline V gene encodes CDR1 MDHEN and CDR2 SYDVKM. V lost 2 bases to trimming and J lost 0 bases, with 8 bases between them. CDR3 loop: CASSLMGHSNQPQHF. DNA of the CDR3: TGTGCCAGCAGTTTAATGGGGCATAGCAATCAGCCCCAGCATTTT.

The chain uses TRBV10-1 and TRBJ1-2; no clear D gene. This CDR3 has 13 amino acids. The V and J ends lost 8 bases and 8 bases respectively, with 18 bases between them. Germline V lookup: CDR1 WNHNN, CDR2 SYGVQD (reference sequence). The CDR3 bases are TGCGCCAGCCGAGAACCGCACCGGAGGGGCTACACCTTC. Its protein product is CASREPHRRGYTF.

This chain uses TRBV5-4 with TRBJ2-2, with a possible D match to TRBD1 (7 bases). CDR1 and CDR2 (germline): SGHNT, YYREEE (reference sequence). The V end was cut by 6 bases, the J end by 11 bases, with 14 bases between. The length of the CDR3 is 12 residues. CDR3 sequence reads: CASTRGDGELFF. CDR3 bases: TGTGCCAGCACCAGGGGGGACGGCGAGCTGTTTTTT.

The J gene is TRBJ2-7, the V gene TRBV7-2; possible D gene TRBD2, 6 bases. Germline assignment: CDR1 SGHTA and CDR2 FQGNSA. The V end was cut by 5 bases, the J end by 5 bases, with 16 bases between. The CDR3 contains 14 residues. The CDR3 region has the DNA TGTGCCAGCAGCGTTAGCCTGGGGGGAGACGAGCAGTACTTC. Amino acids: CASSVSLGGDEQYF. Based on the CDR3 plus reference TRBV7-2 and TRBJ2-7, the full variable domain is GAGVSQSPSNKVTEKGKDVELRCDPISGHTALYWYRQSLGQGLEFLIYFQGNSAPDKSGLPSDRFSAERTGGSVSTLTIQRTQQEDSAVYLCASSVSLGGDEQYFGPGTRLTVT.

The rearrangement joins TRBV23-1 to TRBJ2-2, with D unclear. TRBV23-1 is an ORF for which the function is uncertain. The CDR3 extends over 14 amino acids. V was cut by 0 bases and J by 10 bases, with 12 bases left in between. The CDR3, as DNA: TGCGCCAGCAGTCAATCGCTGCTGAGTGCGGAGCTGTTTTTT. The encoded protein is CASSQSLLSAELFF.

The chain joins TRBV2 to TRBJ2-7; 8 nucleotides agree with TRBD1. Germline CDR1 reads SNHLY; CDR2 reads FYNNEI. Germline trimming cut 6 bases from V and 4 bases from J; bases unmatched to any gene: 2. The CDR3 sequence is 12 residues long. The CDR3 DNA reads TGTGCCAGCAGCCAGGGGGCTTACGAGCAGTACTTC. It codes for CASSQGAYEQYF.

The chain is built from TRBV7-2 and TRBJ2-5, with 8 bases fitting TRBD2. The V segment lost 5 bases and the J segment 5 bases; nucleotides outside the gene matches: 10. This CDR3 contains 15 residues. The germline V gene has CDR1 SGHTA and CDR2 FQGNSA. The CDR3 protein is CASSLDGTRGETQYF. As DNA, the CDR3 is TGTGCCAGCAGCCTAGACGGGACTAGGGGGGAGACCCAGTACTTC.

The genes are TRBV7-9 and TRBJ1-5; possibly TRBD1 for D (6 bases). V was pared by 5 bases and J by 2 bases, with 13 bases between. Germline V gives CDR1 SEHNR, CDR2 FQNEAQ (reference sequence). This CDR3 is built from 15 residues. The CDR3 nucleotides are TGTGCCAGCAGCCTGGGGGGGCAGGGCAATCAGCCCCAGCATTTT. Its protein product is CASSLGGQGNQPQHF.

The J gene is TRBJ2-2, the V gene TRBV4-1, with a tentative D call TRBD2 (6 bases). The CDR3 length is 15 residues. In germline, CDR1 is MGHRA, CDR2 YSYEKL. V dropped 1 base and J dropped 4 bases, with 10 bases sitting between them. The CDR3 bases are TGCGCCAGCAGCCAAGTAGGACTAAGCACCGGGGAGCTGTTTTTT. Protein product: CASSQVGLSTGELFF.

In this sample, this clone turned up once. The V gene is TRBV11-3, the J gene TRBJ1-1; the D is unclear. Germline V gene data show CDR1 as SGHNT and CDR2 as YENEEA. The CDR3 has 13 amino acids. V was trimmed by 1 base and J by 1 base, leaving 4 bases between them. The CDR3 nucleotides read TGTGCCAGCAGCTTAGCCTCGAACACTGAAGCTTTCTTT. This encodes CASSLASNTEAFF.

J is TRBJ2-7 and V is TRBV18, with 7 bases identical to TRBD2. This CDR3 region has 16 residues. Germline lookup yields CDR1 KGHSH and CDR2 LQKENI. V trimming: 2 bases; J trimming: 0 bases; junction bases outside the gene matches: 7. The CDR3 reads CASSPWEGRSSYEQYF. In nucleotides, the CDR3 is TGTGCCAGCTCACCATGGGAGGGTAGGAGCTCCTACGAGCAGTACTTC.

This clone showed up just once. V and J are TRBV9 and TRBJ2-5; unclear D gene. CDR3 length equals 13 residues. Germline-derived CDR1 and CDR2 are SGDLS and YYNGEE. The germline V and J ends were trimmed by 0 bases and 4 bases, with 7 bases remaining between them. The CDR3: CASSVGGLETQYF. The CDR3 DNA is TGTGCCAGCAGCGTAGGAGGTTTAGAGACCCAGTACTTC.

This clone turned up a few times. The CDR3 bases are TGTGCCAGCAGTGAAGGGCTAGCGGGGGGGAATGAGCAGTTCTTC. As protein: CASSEGLAGGNEQFF. The J gene is TRBJ2-1, the V gene TRBV2; 12 bases are a match to TRBD2. The V and J ends lost 1 base and 7 bases, in that order; junction bases with no gene match: 2. The germline V gene encodes CDR1 SNHLY and CDR2 FYNNEI. This CDR3 has 15 amino acids.

This clone occurred a few times. The V and J genes are TRBV20-1 and TRBJ2-3; tentatively, D is TRBD2 (6 bases). This CDR3 has 11 residues. CDR1 and CDR2 (germline): DFQATT, SNEGSKA (reference sequence). Trimming shortened V by 6 bases and J by 3 bases, and 7 bases separated the two germline ends. The CDR3 nucleotides are TGCAGTGCCGCGGGGACAGATACGCAGTATTTT. It translates to CSAAGTDTQYF.

This clone was counted between two and nine times. The chain couples TRBV7-2 to TRBJ1-5, with D unresolved. This CDR3 region has 14 residues. The germline V gene encodes CDR1 SGHTA and CDR2 FQGNSA. With 2 bases removed from V and 3 bases from J, the gap between germline ends came to 8 bases. In DNA form, the CDR3 reads TGTGCCAGCAGCTTAAATGGCATCAATCAGCCCCAGCATTTT. It is translated as CASSLNGINQPQHF. Full variable domain (rest looked up from reference TRBV7-2 and TRBJ1-5): GAGVSQSPSNKVTEKGKDVELRCDPISGHTALYWYRQSLGQGLEFLIYFQGNSAPDKSGLPSDRFSAERTGGSVSTLTIQRTQQEDSAVYLCASSLNGINQPQHFGDGTRLSIL.

A remark on this clone: At one end the junction does not follow the germline gene, possibly because of a read error. The chain links TRBV7-6 to TRBJ2-7, with TRBD2 identical over 13 bases. Germline V gene sequence: CDR1 SGHVS, CDR2 FNYEAQ. This CDR3 comprises 17 residues. As DNA, the CDR3 is TGTGCCAGCAGTTTAGGACTAGCGGGGGATAATTCCTACGAGCAGTACTTC. Amino acids: CASSLGLAGDNSYEQYF.